This entry lists 24 T cell receptor beta chains sequenced from one sample in a study of cytomegalovirus exposure and HLA in healthy donors listed by TCRdb under 2017. Libraries came from the immunoSEQ multiplex PCR assay. For the multiplex PCR, a mixture combining 60 forward primers for TCR Vbeta segments and 13 reverse primers for TCR Jbeta segments was used. This immuneACCESS table, as held by TCRdb, lists in-frame sequences with V and J called but not all clones. Of the missing ones, under half trace to an unresolved V gene in checked studies; the others have no known cause. The sample yields some 190,000 clones; over 60% were counted once. The ten most abundant clones make up around 1.6% of the sample. Input material: PBMCs. These receptors were obtained from a man aged 18 to 30 in good health and CMV-seronegative.

This chain joins TRBV4-1 and TRBJ2-7, with 8 bases identical to TRBD1. This CDR3 is built from 14 residues. V shed 4 bases and J 2 bases; nucleotides not matched to a gene: 4. Germline V CDR1 and CDR2: MGHRA, YSYEKL. The CDR3: CASSPDRGPYEQYF. Here the CDR3 DNA reads TGCGCCAGCAGCCCCGACAGGGGTCCCTACGAGCAGTACTTC.

This sequence joins TRBV27 and TRBJ2-1; D is perhaps TRBD2 (7 bases). The germline CDR1 and CDR2 sequences are MNHEY and SMNVEV (reference sequence). The CDR3 spans 15 residues. V was trimmed by 4 bases and J by 6 bases, leaving 16 bases between them. CDR3 residues: CASSYPRGPGNEQFF. Here the CDR3 DNA reads TGTGCCAGCAGTTACCCGCGGGGGCCGGGCAATGAGCAGTTCTTC.

This chain uses TRBV2 with TRBJ2-2; 10 positions agree with TRBD1. Trimming took 5 bases from V and 4 from J; bases not matched to a gene: 4. The CDR3 length is 15 residues. The germline CDR1 and CDR2 sequences are SNHLY and FYNNEI. For the CDR3, the DNA is TGTGCCAGCAGTCCCGGGACAGGGGTCACCGGGGAGCTGTTTTTT. Translation gives CASSPGTGVTGELFF.

This chain links TRBV5-1 with TRBJ2-2; TRBD1 matches 9 bases. This CDR3 spans 15 amino acids. Germline V CDR1 and CDR2: SGHRS, YFSETQ. The J segment lost 1 base and the V segment lost 3 bases, leaving 1 base of the junction unmatched. The CDR3 loop reads CASSWGQGNTGELFF. In DNA form, the CDR3 reads TGCGCCAGCAGCTGGGGACAGGGGAACACCGGGGAGCTGTTTTTT.

CDR3 amino acids: CASSLSSLAGVTDTQYF. In DNA form, the CDR3 reads TGTGCCAGCAGTTTATCGAGTCTAGCGGGAGTAACAGATACGCAGTATTTT. The chain recombines TRBV27 with TRBJ2-3, with 10 bases identical to TRBD2. Germline CDR1 and CDR2: MNHEY and SMNVEV (reference sequence). The V and J ends lost 0 bases and 3 bases, in that order; junction bases with no gene match: 6. This CDR3 has 17 residues.

V usage is TRBV29-1 and J usage is TRBJ1-1; 10 bases are shared with TRBD1. Germline V gene data show CDR1 as SQVTM and CDR2 as ANQGSEA. The CDR3 has 14 residues. After removal of 4 bases from V and 11 bases from J, the junction contained 13 bases not matched to a gene. CDR3 residues: CSVGDRGPVSGAFF. CDR3 DNA: TGCAGCGTTGGGGACAGGGGTCCTGTATCCGGGGCTTTCTTT.

This clone appeared a few times. The V and J genes are TRBV5-1 and TRBJ2-5, with D possibly being TRBD1 (5 bases). There are 17 residues in the CDR3. V was cut by 0 bases and J by 2 bases, with 17 bases left in between. CDR1 and CDR2 from the germline V gene are SGHRS and YFSETQ. The CDR3 nucleotides read TGCGCCAGCAGCTTGGGGGTGGGTCGACAGAGACAAGAGACCCAGTACTTC. Its protein is CASSLGVGRQRQETQYF. Filled out from reference TRBV5-1 and TRBJ2-5, the complete variable domain reads KAGVTQTPRYLIKTRGQQVTLSCSPISGHRSVSWYQQTPGQGLQFLFEYFSETQRNKGNFPGRFSGRQFSNSRSEMNVSTLELGDSALYLCASSLGVGRQRQETQYFGPGTRLLVL.

V usage is TRBV6-1 and J usage is TRBJ2-1, with TRBD2 matching 7 bases. Germline V gene lookup returns CDR1 MNHNS and CDR2 SASEGT. The CDR3 contains 14 residues. Trimming cost V 7 bases and J 4 bases; bases outside gene matches: 7. The CDR3: CASTGTTTYNEQFF. CDR3 DNA: TGTGCCAGCACCGGGACTACCACATACAATGAGCAGTTCTTC.

The chain carries TRBV21-1 and TRBJ2-2; the table's D call of TRBD2 was not tested on the DNA. TRBV21-1 is tagged as a pseudogene. The CDR3 is 16 residues long. CDR3 sequence: CASGTKGGSNTGELFF. In nucleotides, the CDR3 is TGTGCCAGCGGCACCAAGGGAGGGTCGAACACCGGGGAGCTGTTTTTT.

The J gene is TRBJ1-1, the V gene TRBV28, with unresolved D. This CDR3 spans 15 amino acids. The V gene's germline CDR1 is MDHEN and CDR2 SYDVKM. Between the trimmed V and J ends, which lost 1 base and 4 bases, there was a span of 13 bases. CDR3: CASSLSAGVGTEAFF. In nucleotides, the CDR3 is TGTGCCAGCAGTTTATCAGCGGGTGTGGGCACTGAAGCTTTCTTT.

This clone was detected once. The chain carries TRBV4-1 and TRBJ1-5, with D perhaps TRBD1 (5 bases). The CDR3 consists of 15 residues. The germline V gene has CDR1 MGHRA and CDR2 YSYEKL. Deletions cut 1 base from V and 5 bases from J, with 12 bases between. The chain's CDR3 is CASSQGQGGDQPQHF. CDR3 in DNA: TGCGCCAGCAGCCAAGGGCAGGGCGGGGATCAGCCCCAGCATTTT.

The chain uses TRBV5-4 and TRBJ2-5; TRBD2 might be the D (6 bases). Trimming removed 6 bases from V and 2 bases from J, with 11 bases in between. The CDR3 spans 13 residues. The germline CDR1 and CDR2 sequences are SGHNT and YYREEE (reference sequence). The CDR3 bases are TGTGCCAGCACCGGGGGAGGACAAGAGACCCAGTACTTC. Encoded protein: CASTGGGQETQYF.

The V gene is TRBV6-5, the J gene TRBJ2-5; TRBD2 is a possible D gene (6 bases). V lost 6 bases to trimming and J lost 3 bases, with 8 bases between them. Germline assignment: CDR1 MNHEY and CDR2 SVGAGI. There are 12 residues in the CDR3. DNA of the CDR3: TGTGCCAGCAGCCGGACTAAAGAGACCCAGTACTTC. It translates to CASSRTKETQYF.

The V call is TRBV2, the J call TRBJ2-5, with 9 bases aligning to TRBD1. CDR3 size: 19 residues. Looked up from germline, CDR1 is SNHLY and CDR2 is FYNNEI. With V trimmed by 5 bases and J by 0 bases, 16 bases remained unmatched. The CDR3 region has the DNA TGTGCCAGCAGTTATCGGGAGAAGGGACAGGGTTCTTACCAAGAGACCCAGTACTTC. Amino acid sequence: CASSYREKGQGSYQETQYF.

This sequence joins TRBV7-3 and TRBJ2-1, with 12 bases that match TRBD2. The CDR3 is made up of 15 amino acids. V shed 5 bases and J 8 bases; nucleotides not matched to a gene: 7. In germline, CDR1 is SGHTA, CDR2 FQGTGA. The CDR3 nucleotides are TGTGCCAGCAGCCGACTAGCGGGAGTTTACGATGAGCAGTTCTTC. Translated, it gives CASSRLAGVYDEQFF.

The genes are TRBV5-1 and TRBJ1-6; no firm D call. The CDR3 is 14 residues long. Germline V gene sequence: CDR1 SGHRS, CDR2 YFSETQ. The V end lost 0 bases, the J end lost 7 bases, and 8 bases lay between the germline ends. CDR3 in DNA: TGCGCCAGCAGCTTGGATGGCGGGAATTCACCCCTCCACTTT. Protein sequence: CASSLDGGNSPLHF.

The rearrangement uses TRBV7-9 and TRBJ1-6, with D perhaps matching TRBD1 (5 bases). The CDR3 totals 16 residues. Germline CDR1 SEHNR, CDR2 FQNEAQ (reference sequence). Trimming took 6 bases from V and 7 from J, leaving 19 bases between them. The CDR3 region has the DNA TGTGCCAGCAGGGGTGGGGCTGACATGAGGAATTCACCCCTCCACTTT. Encoded protein: CASRGGADMRNSPLHF. Full variable domain (missing parts from reference TRBV7-9 and TRBJ1-6): DTGVSQNPRHKITKRGQNVTFRCDPISEHNRLYWYRQTLGQGPEFLTYFQNEAQLEKSRLLSDRFSAERPKGSFSTLEIQRTEQGDSAMYLCASRGGADMRNSPLHFGNGTRLTVT.

This chain uses TRBV10-1 with TRBJ2-2; 7 bases map to TRBD2. Germline CDR1 reads WNHNN; CDR2 reads SYGVQD (reference sequence). CDR3 length: 13 residues. J lost 5 bases, V lost 6 bases, and 3 bases had no gene match. CDR3 residues: CASRGEGTGELFF. The CDR3 nucleotides read TGCGCCAGCAGGGGGGAGGGGACCGGGGAGCTGTTTTTT.

The chain couples TRBV9 to TRBJ2-2; tentatively, D is TRBD2 (7 bases). The germline CDR1 and CDR2 sequences are SGDLS and YYNGEE. The ends were cut back, 4 bases at V and 2 bases at J, with 15 bases in the middle. The CDR3 loop spans 16 amino acids. This chain's CDR3 is CASSRWGGPNTGELFF. CDR3 DNA: TGTGCCAGCAGCCGGTGGGGGGGCCCTAACACCGGGGAGCTGTTTTTT.

The chain couples TRBV2 to TRBJ1-4; possible D gene TRBD1, 5 bases. Trimming shortened V by 7 bases and J by 8 bases, and 20 bases separated the two germline ends. Germline V gene lookup returns CDR1 SNHLY and CDR2 FYNNEI. This CDR3 contains 15 residues. In nucleotides, the CDR3 is TGTGCCAGCATAGCCCAGGGACTGGGCGGGGAAAAACTGTTTTTT. Translation: CASIAQGLGGEKLFF.

This clone was counted a few times. The rearrangement links TRBV28 to TRBJ2-3; 9 nucleotides line up with TRBD1. This CDR3 is built from 15 residues. Germline CDR1 and CDR2: MDHEN and SYDVKM. V lost 5 bases to trimming and J lost 0 bases; unmatched junction nucleotides: 3. CDR3 DNA: TGTGCCAGCAGTCCCGGGACAGGGAGCACAGATACGCAGTATTTT. Protein: CASSPGTGSTDTQYF.

The J gene is TRBJ2-7, the V gene TRBV28; 7 bases line up with TRBD2. V was clipped by 6 bases and J by 3 bases; unmatched bases: 8. The CDR3 extends over 14 amino acids. Per germline, CDR1 MDHEN and CDR2 SYDVKM. Here the CDR3 reads CASSWGGTYYEQYF. The CDR3 DNA sequence: TGTGCCAGCAGCTGGGGAGGGACCTACTACGAGCAGTACTTC. Using reference TRBV28 and TRBJ2-7 for the parts outside the CDR3, the full variable domain is DVKVTQSSRYLVKRTGEKVFLECVQDMDHENMFWYRQDPGLGLRLIYFSYDVKMKEKGDIPEGYSVSREKKERFSLILESASTNQTSMYLCASSWGGTYYEQYFGPGTRLTVT.

CDR3 amino acids: CASSQETIKGANEKLFF. The CDR3 DNA reads as TGTGCCAGCAGCCAAGAGACGATAAAGGGGGCTAATGAAAAACTGTTTTTT. The chain joins TRBV4-2 to TRBJ1-4; tentative D call: TRBD1 (6 bases). Germline values: CDR1 LGHNA, CDR2 YNFKEQ. V lost 0 bases, J lost 3 bases, and 14 bases lay in between. This CDR3 contains 17 residues.

The chain's CDR3 is CASSQGVGQGYEQYF. CDR3 in DNA: TGTGCCAGCAGCCAAGGGGTCGGACAGGGCTACGAGCAGTACTTC. The chain links TRBV4-2 to TRBJ2-7, with TRBD1 matching 8 bases. V dropped 1 base and J dropped 3; count of bases not matched to a gene: 5. This CDR3 comprises 15 residues. The germline V gene encodes CDR1 LGHNA and CDR2 YNFKEQ.